These 8 T cell receptor beta chains originate from one sample sequenced in a study of blood T cell repertoires in COVID-19. TCRdb keeps only in-frame clones here, not all; method: immunoSEQ multiplex PCR. The repertoire holds approximately 290,000 clones, with around 89% as singletons. Sequenced sample: peripheral blood. The origin of the receptors is a man aged 25-40 years with acute or convalescent COVID-19.

The V and J genes are TRBV28 and TRBJ1-5; possibly TRBD1 for D (5 bases). Germline CDR1 and CDR2: MDHEN and SYDVKM. The CDR3 has 16 amino acids. Trimming cost V 4 bases and J 6 bases, with 19 bases left between them. CDR3 sequence (DNA): TGTGCCAGCAGTTCGGGCGGGGCGGGAGACGGTCAGCCCCAGCATTTT. As protein: CASSSGGAGDGQPQHF. The entire variable domain, with the rest obtained from reference TRBV28 and TRBJ1-5, is as follows: DVKVTQSSRYLVKRTGEKVFLECVQDMDHENMFWYRQDPGLGLRLIYFSYDVKMKEKGDIPEGYSVSREKKERFSLILESASTNQTSMYLCASSSGGAGDGQPQHFGDGTRLSIL.

The chain combines TRBV12-3 or TRBV12-4 with TRBJ1-2; D ambiguous. Between the trimmed V and J ends, which lost 5 bases and 8 bases, there was a span of 9 bases. The CDR3 spans 11 residues. The CDR3 loop is CASSIALGYTF. The CDR3 DNA reads TGTGCCAGCAGTATCGCTCTAGGCTACACCTTC.

This clone was detected only once. The rearrangement links TRBV19 to TRBJ2-2; D unresolved. Germline V gene sequence: CDR1 LNHDA, CDR2 SQIVND (reference sequence). V gave up 1 base and J gave up 2 bases, with 5 bases separating them. This CDR3 has 14 residues. The CDR3 DNA reads TGTGCCAGTAGTATAGTCCCAAACACCGGGGAGCTGTTTTTT. Protein: CASSIVPNTGELFF.

This clone was detected only once. This chain joins TRBV5-6 and TRBJ1-2; unclear D gene. The CDR3 runs to 17 residues. From germline, CDR1 is SGHDT and CDR2 YYEEEE. V gave up 0 bases and J gave up 7 bases, with 22 bases separating them. CDR3 in amino acids: CASSLESYSSSGSGYTF. CDR3 bases: TGTGCCAGCAGCTTGGAGTCTTACTCAAGTTCGGGTTCTGGCTACACCTTC.

The rearrangement joins TRBV9 to TRBJ2-5; 9 nucleotides agree with TRBD2. The CDR3 length is 14 residues. Germline lookup yields CDR1 SGDLS and CDR2 YYNGEE. The junction had 6 bases not matched to a gene; V was cut back by 4 bases and J by 5 bases. The CDR3 spells CASSFSGSRETQYF. As DNA, the CDR3 is TGTGCCAGCAGCTTTAGCGGGAGCAGGGAGACCCAGTACTTC.

The chain combines TRBV9 with TRBJ2-7; a possible D gene is TRBD1 (6 bases). This CDR3 is built from 12 residues. The germline V and J ends were trimmed by 2 bases and 6 bases, with 9 bases remaining between them. Germline V CDR1 and CDR2: SGDLS, YYNGEE. The CDR3 coding sequence is TGTGCCAGCAGCGTCCAGGGGCGCGAGCAGTACTTC. Translating gives CASSVQGREQYF.

The J gene is TRBJ2-7, the V gene TRBV27, with D possibly matching TRBD2 (5 bases). Trimming left V 2 bases short and J 2 bases short, with 13 bases between. The CDR3 covers 15 residues. The germline V gene encodes CDR1 MNHEY and CDR2 SMNVEV (reference sequence). CDR3 coding DNA: TGTGCCAGCAGTTTAATTAGGGAGACTACCTACGAGCAGTACTTC. This encodes CASSLIRETTYEQYF.

This clone occurred once. The chain joins TRBV2 to TRBJ2-5; unclear D gene. V was cut by 8 bases and J by 1 base, with 5 bases left in between. This CDR3 has 11 residues. Per germline, CDR1 SNHLY and CDR2 FYNNEI. As DNA, the CDR3 is TGTGCCAGCTTATTCCAAGAGACCCAGTACTTC. As protein: CASLFQETQYF. The variable domain in full, with the rest retrieved from reference TRBV2 and TRBJ2-5, is EPEVTQTPSHQVTQMGQEVILRCVPISNHLYFYWYRQILGQKVEFLVSFYNNEISEKSEIFDDQFSVERPDGSNFTLKIRSTKLEDSAMYFCASLFQETQYFGPGTRLLVL.